This T cell receptor (beta chain) stems from a study of cytomegalovirus exposure and HLA in healthy donors (dated by TCRdb to about 2017). Some background on the complete study: An earlier analysis of roughly 570 of the donors reported approximately 300 Gb of sequence data and around 120 million unique TCR beta sequences obtained from some 200 million T cells. On average, 235,054 unique TCR beta nucleotide sequences were sequenced per donor among fewer than 500 genotyped donors of the cohort, with 15% to 20% of those sequences being non-productive. Alongside the repertoire data, information on donor age, sex, ethnicity and CMV serostatus was compiled. To predict cytomegalovirus infection status, the study brought together high-throughput TCR immunosequencing, statistical association of individual TCRs with disease status, and machine learning. Class I and class II HLA loci were covered by the typing at four-digit resolution. Typing coverage differed by locus: A, B, C, DRB1 and DQB1 were typed in roughly 620-640 donors, DQA1 in 500 to 550, DPA1 in 600 to 610, and DPB1 in roughly 450. The T cell repertoires of 700 or so subjects were profiled by immunosequencing and related to cytomegalovirus serostatus. An earlier analysis of 500 to 650 of the donors applied high-throughput TCR beta sequencing to assess whether each TCR beta V gene segment acted as functional or pseudogenic. A later analysis re-analyzed previously published TCR beta repertoires from approximately 700 donors and added high-resolution HLA genotyping to study TCR occurrence patterns. Of the approximately 400 genotyped donors, 65% to 90% fell in the genetic ancestry cluster associated with self-reported Caucasian donors. Genome-wide SNP genotypes for about three fifths of the roughly 670 donors were used in a later genetic analysis, which treated that subset as a discovery cohort. All discovery cohort repertoires had been generated using a single sequencing platform. In the later analysis, no new phenotypic data were used to find candidate immune exposures; instead, reliance was placed on TCR beta sequences and their occurrence across donors. Besides the first cohort of 666 subjects, a separate validation cohort made up of 95 to 150 different subjects was used. Because of strong linkage in the cohort, roughly five DR-DQ haplotypes were treated as single units for association and clustering. Approximately 330 gigabases of sequencing data and about 92 million unique TCR sequences made up an early release that covered several hundred HLA-typed donors. The aim of the study was to test whether cataloging public T cell receptors could identify signatures of past pathogen exposure. Beyond this particular receptor, the publication reports: Specific HLA alleles were associated with around 18,000 TCR beta sequences at a false discovery rate of 0.05 in a later analysis. It was suggested by the authors that the approach could potentially be generalized to other disease states and immunological phenotypes. Approximately 18 rarely observed V segments, including chromosome 9 orphons, were excluded from the earlier analysis of some 590 of the donors because counts were too low. Most TCR sequences were seen in very few donors, while some public TCRs were found in many individuals. Because HLA typing was unavailable for some donors at each locus, only the typed subset was used in association tests. Broadly in line with IMGT annotations, most TCR beta V segments showed up in productive rearrangements about 87% or about 30% of the time in an earlier analysis of 450 to 600 of the donors. The sequencing pipeline was judged likely to have produced a cluster of highly shared sequence variants as a technical artifact. Some IMGT-functional V segments, including TRBV6-2 and TRBV6-3, could not be told apart with the 87-base-pair reads, so those segments were excluded. A further reported finding was that TCR beta sequences accurately predicted the HLA-A and HLA-B alleles for most subjects in the first cohort. In a later analysis, the rate of TCR association differed among HLA loci, with DRB1 alleles having the most associated TCRs and HLA-C alleles having the fewest. A few of the identified cytomegalovirus-associated TCR beta chains were confirmed in vitro to be specific for cytomegalovirus antigens. Linkage disequilibrium might explain the correlated functional status among segregating V segments, but an unknown experimental factor could not be excluded. An association between a missense DCLRE1C variant and V-gene and J-gene trimming of TCR beta chains was found in a later genetic analysis and replicated in an independent cohort. When HLA alleles, especially DR and DQ, strongly co-occurred, attributing TCR associations to individual alleles was difficult. Presence/absence analyses assumed roughly uniform sequencing depth across donors, an assumption that may not hold. Compared with the roughly 720-donor mean, donors in an Asian-associated ancestry cluster had fewer N-insertions in productive TCRs, according to a later genetic analysis. A later analysis reported that several top co-occurrence clusters appeared linked to parvovirus B19, influenza, CMV and Epstein-Barr virus. According to a later analysis, most CMV-associated TCR beta chains appeared to be HLA-restricted, and the HLA associations seemed to be driven largely by CMV exposure. The classifier was reported to diagnose cytomegalovirus status with high specificity and sensitivity in both the original and validation cohorts. A later analysis found that HLA-associated TCR beta chains were more clonally expanded and had lower generation probabilities than equally common non-associated chains. This cohort had only TCR beta chains sequenced, and the lack of alpha or paired-chain data limited which features could be detected. For the cohort, immune exposure information was limited to CMV serostatus. In the study, 150 to 200 TCR beta chains were listed as associated with cytomegalovirus.

V and J are trimmed by 5 bases and 8 bases, and the gene matches miss 10 bases of the junction. From the cysteine up to the phenylalanine, the CDR3 has a length of 14 residues. The read is trimmed to its CDR3 DNA, 42 bases read in frame from base 1. CDR1 and CDR2 (MNHNS, SASEGT) derive from the germline V gene. Library method: the immunoSEQ multiplex PCR assay. For the multiplex PCR, a mixture combining 60 forward primers for TCR Vbeta segments and 13 reverse primers for TCR Jbeta segments was used. A multiplex PCR assay on genomic DNA amplified the CDR3 region of rearranged TCR beta genes. The amplified TCR beta libraries were sequenced on the Illumina HiSeq System as 87-base-pair reads. The source study handled its data this way. A later analysis counted 65 million to 90 million unique TCR beta chains across the roughly 700 repertoires, and 10 million to 11 million of these chains were shared by at least two donors. A nearest-neighbor algorithm error-corrected the raw reads and collapsed the reads into unique sequences, merging closely related sequences to remove PCR and sequencing errors. Alignment of CDR3 sequences to IMGT reference sequences was used to assign V, D and J gene segments. For a sequence to be retained, a match of at least six nucleotides to both a V gene segment and a J gene segment was required. Rearrangements were classified as productive when the CDR3 lacked stop codons and remained in frame with V and J, and all other rearrangements were classified as non-productive. Following IMGT convention, CDR3 was defined as the stretch from the second conserved V-encoded cysteine to the conserved J-encoded phenylalanine. In an earlier analysis of 550 to 650 of the donors, sequences lacking an unambiguous match to a single V gene segment were excluded. In an earlier analysis of some 590 of the donors, a V segment was called functional when productive rearrangements were above 56.7%, and segregating when the standard deviation between donors exceeded 5%. To diagnose cytomegalovirus status from the catalog of TCR beta chain sequences, a statistical classification framework was built. A later analysis assigned V and J genes by comparing TCR nucleotide sequences with IMGT/GENE-DB human TR gene sequences. In a later analysis, CDR3 sequences and most-parsimonious VDJ recombination scenarios were assigned using the TCRdist pipeline. In a later analysis, every TCR beta chain was defined by the combination of its CDR3 amino acid sequence and its V-gene family, and reads without a unique V-gene family were dropped. A later analysis removed several hundred highly shared, low-generation-probability nucleotide sequences to deal with suspected cross-contamination and a sequencing artifact. For each public chain, a later analysis derived a clonal expansion index from normalized ranks of inferred template counts within each repertoire. Generation probabilities in a later analysis came from a VDJ recombination model fitted to out-of-frame rearrangements, and those results were checked against IGoR. Hypergeometric tests were used in a later analysis to score TCR-TCR, TCR-HLA and TCR-CMV co-occurrence, with a repertoire-size bias correction applied to the TCR pairs. False discovery rates were estimated in a later analysis by permuting HLA or CMV assignments 20 times. In a later analysis, co-occurring TCRs were grouped with DBSCAN, and TCRdist sequence similarity was added when clustering was performed within HLA-allele-positive subsets. Repertoires with fewer than 30,000 or more than 120,000 public chains, plus five repertoires with anomalous nucleotide sharing, were excluded from co-occurrence clustering. Entries here come from immuneACCESS through TCRdb and include only in-frame sequences with V and J called. Some clones fail to appear in such tables; in the studies checked, an unresolved V gene covers under half of the shortfall, and the cause of the remainder is unknown. V, J and clone size are those of that table, while D and trimming were read from the DNA. For this sample the table gives about 120,000 clones, of which about 70% were detected only once. In total, the top ten clones hold more than 10% of the sample.

Points on this clone: The clone's antigen remains unknown. Per-base qualities were not stored, and no clone one base away is much larger.

The cohort was made up of roughly 670 healthy bone marrow donors. At the time of sampling, every cohort member was nominally healthy, though immune exposures that went unrecorded were likely present. The donor tested CMV seropositive, placing the donor among the roughly 270 seropositive members of the cohort. Each donor provided a peripheral blood sample, and peripheral blood mononuclear cells were used for TCR beta sequencing. The Qiagen DNeasy Blood Extraction Kit was used to extract genomic DNA from the blood cell samples. Sequenced: PBMCs. The chain is encoded by TRBV6-1 joined to TRBJ1-2, with TRBD1 identical over 8 junction bases. The TCR was taken from a woman between 35 and 50 years old in good health and CMV-seropositive. The CDR3 amino acid sequence is: CASSFSDRAGGYTF. The nucleotide sequence reads as follows: TGTGCCAGCAGTTTCTCGGACAGGGCTGGGGGCTACACCTTC.